The rows below give T cell receptor beta chains drawn from one sample of a study of T-cell reconstitution after alpha-beta-depleted transplantation in children. From the PCR reads, TCRdb called clonotypes with MiXCR, one entry per CDR3 protein. The sample comprises about a million distinct CDR3 sequences, about 29% of which are singletons, and under 30% rests with the top ten. Here the sequenced sample was PBMCs, mostly from graft donor cells, taken 360 days after TCRalphabeta/CD19-depleted stem cell transplant. The receptors stem from a boy under two years old who had a stem cell transplant for SCID, so the T cells may come from the graft donor. Both conserved end residues are part of each CDR3. The D gene is left open where the match is weak. Clone size is given for some rows only: seen once, a few or many times, or a class if the clone is expanded.

>TRBV6-5|TRBD2|TRBJ2-5|.
CASSYRLAGGRETQYF
TGTGCCAGCAGTTACAGACTAGCGGGGGGCAGGGAGACCCAGTACTTC
>TRBV6-1|TRBD1|TRBJ2-2|few
CASGRTGGSGELFF
TGTGCCAGCGGTAGGACAGGGGGCTCCGGGGAGCTGTTTTTT
>TRBV29-1|.|TRBJ2-3|.
CSVGGLIGMFSTDTQYF
TGCAGCGTGGGGGGATTAATCGGTATGTTCAGCACAGATACGCAGTATTTT
>TRBV5-6|.|TRBJ2-5|.
CASSHVGKTQYF
TGTGCCAGCAGCCATGTGGGGAAGACCCAGTACTTC
>TRBV12-3/TRBV12-4|TRBD2|TRBJ2-5|few
CASSLGGGRGAETQYF
TGTGCCAGCAGTTTAGGCGGGGGGCGAGGAGCAGAGACCCAGTACTTC
>TRBV7-2|.|TRBJ2-5|.
CASSYSPIPQETQYF
TGTGCCAGCAGCTATAGCCCTATACCTCAAGAGACCCAGTACTTC
>TRBV6-5|.|TRBJ2-3|.
CASSYSPDTQYF
TGTGCCAGCAGTTACAGTCCAGATACGCAGTATTTT
>TRBV5-1|TRBD1|TRBJ2-2|few
CASSGRQGANTGELFF
TGCGCCAGCAGTGGCCGACAGGGAGCGAACACCGGGGAGCTGTTTTTT
>TRBV4-2|.|TRBJ2-1|.
CASSQSGYASYNEQFF
TGTGCCAGCAGCCAGTCGGGATACGCTTCCTACAATGAGCAGTTCTTC
>TRBV12-3/TRBV12-4|.|TRBJ2-5|.
CASSPLQRDQETQYF
TGTGCCAGCAGTCCACTTCAGAGGGACCAAGAGACCCAGTACTTC
>TRBV6-5|.|TRBJ1-2|.
CASSYRRGFYGYTF
TGTGCCAGCAGTTACCGAAGGGGTTTCTATGGCTACACCTTC
>TRBV7-9|.|TRBJ2-3|.
CASSLYHGGTDTQYF
TGTGCCAGCAGCTTGTACCACGGGGGCACAGATACGCAGTATTTT
>TRBV15|.|TRBJ2-2|.
CATSSQYPGSTQTGELFF
TGTGCCACCAGCTCTCAATACCCAGGGAGCACACAGACCGGGGAGCTGTTTTTT
>TRBV25-1|.|TRBJ2-5|few
CASSEYRGGSAQETQYF
TGTGCCAGCAGTGAATATCGTGGGGGGAGCGCCCAAGAGACCCAGTACTTC
>TRBV12-3/TRBV12-4|.|TRBJ2-5|.
CASRGGRSSSETQYF
TGTGCCAGCAGGGGCGGACGGAGCTCCTCCGAGACCCAGTACTTC
>TRBV7-2|.|TRBJ2-7|.
CASSLTVSAEQYF
TGTGCCAGCAGCTTGACGGTTTCAGCGGAGCAGTACTTC
>TRBV20-1|TRBD1|TRBJ2-1|.
CSARGLVITGAEYNEQFF
TGCAGTGCTAGGGGCTTGGTAATAACAGGGGCCGAGTACAATGAGCAGTTCTTC
>TRBV7-2|.|TRBJ1-1|.
CASSLQGSMNTEAFF
TGTGCCAGCAGCTTACAGGGATCAATGAACACTGAAGCTTTCTTT